One sample yielded the 8 T cell receptor beta chains listed below, sequenced in a study of blood T cell repertoires in COVID-19. Repertoires were generated with immunoSEQ multiplex PCR, while TCRdb's copy carries only in-frame clones and drops some. The repertoire includes fewer than 300,000 clones, 70% to 85% of them detected once, and roughly 1.5% sits in the top ten. The sample taken for sequencing was peripheral blood. The receptors shown here come from a human donor with COVID-19, enrolled during active disease. The donor label of this sample is uncertain.

The J gene is TRBJ1-1, the V gene TRBV27, with D hard to call. The V end lost 3 bases, the J end lost 4 bases, and 12 bases lay between the germline ends. CDR1 and CDR2 (germline): MNHEY, SMNVEV (reference sequence). The CDR3 runs 14 residues. The CDR3: CASSFHRGGTEAFF. The CDR3 DNA is TGTGCCAGCAGTTTCCATCGGGGAGGCACTGAAGCTTTCTTT.

The chain joins TRBV15 to TRBJ1-3, with D maybe TRBD1 (5 bases). V dropped 0 bases and J dropped 4 bases, with 10 bases sitting between them. The CDR3 has 15 amino acids. The germline gives CDR1 LNHNV, CDR2 YYDKDF (reference sequence). CDR3 residues: CATSRDKGIGNTIYF. The CDR3 bases are TGTGCCACCAGCAGAGATAAGGGGATCGGAAACACCATATATTTT.

V is TRBV28 and J is TRBJ2-7; D possibly corresponds to TRBD2 (7 bases). The CDR3 covers 15 residues. Germline V gene data show CDR1 as MDHEN and CDR2 as SYDVKM. V lost 5 bases and J 4 bases, leaving 18 bases between the germline ends. CDR3 DNA: TGTGCCAGCAGTCCCCGTGGGGGGGCTCGGTACGAGCAGTACTTC. Translated, it gives CASSPRGGARYEQYF.

J is TRBJ2-7 and V is TRBV6-5, with D uncertain. V gave up 10 bases and J gave up 0 bases, with 16 bases separating them. The CDR3 spans 14 residues. Germline V gives CDR1 MNHEY, CDR2 SVGAGI. CDR3 amino acids: CATHPTRSSYEQYF. DNA of the CDR3: TGTGCCACCCATCCAACCCGGAGCTCCTACGAGCAGTACTTC.

The chain combines TRBV27 with TRBJ2-7, with D maybe TRBD2 (5 bases). The CDR3 loop spans 13 amino acids. The germline V gene encodes CDR1 MNHEY and CDR2 SMNVEV (reference sequence). V shed 4 bases and J shed 7 bases, with 14 bases lying between them. This CDR3 is CASSYRELREQYF. For the CDR3, the DNA is TGTGCCAGCAGTTATCGGGAACTACGGGAGCAGTACTTC.

The CDR3, as DNA: TGTGCCAGCAGTTACCCGGGGACAGGGGTCCAAGAGACCCAGTACTTC. Translating it yields CASSYPGTGVQETQYF. The chain joins TRBV6-7 to TRBJ2-5; 10 bases are a match to TRBD1. TRBV6-7 carries the ORF label, with uncertain function. V gave up 2 bases and J gave up 1 base; unmatched junction bases: 4. The CDR3 sequence is 16 residues long.

This clone was observed a handful of times. J is TRBJ2-3 and V is TRBV7-9; 7 nucleotides align to TRBD1. The CDR3 is 14 amino acids. CDR1 and CDR2 from the germline V gene are SEHNR and FQNEAQ (reference sequence). The V gene end was trimmed by 4 bases and the J gene end by 1 base; junction bases not matched to a gene: 2. CDR3 loop: CASSSDRGTDTQYF. Here the CDR3 DNA reads TGTGCCAGCAGCTCAGACAGGGGCACAGATACGCAGTATTTT.

The rearrangement links TRBV4-1 to TRBJ2-1; D is unresolved. Germline V gene sequence: CDR1 MGHRA, CDR2 YSYEKL. V lost 2 bases, J lost 3 bases, and 5 bases lay in between. This CDR3 region has 13 residues. The CDR3 region has the DNA TGCGCCAGCAGCCAAATATTCTACAATGAGCAGTTCTTC. This gives the protein CASSQIFYNEQFF.